These 22 T cell receptor beta chains were all obtained from the same sample, sequenced in a study of T cells after yellow fever vaccination. TCRdb used MiXCR to reprocess the 5' RACE reads, holding one entry per CDR3 protein. This sample has about 180,000 distinct CDR3 sequences, with approximately 6.2% found just once. The specimen comprised CD4+ T cells sorted from PBMCs, sampled on the day of the first yellow fever vaccination. All receptors derive from a man aged 18 to 35 who received the YFV17D yellow fever vaccine.

Many counts were recorded for this clonotype. This chain connects TRBV7-9 to TRBJ2-3; D perhaps matches TRBD2 (6 bases). V was clipped by 3 bases and J by 6 bases, with 19 bases between them. The CDR3 loop spans 16 amino acids. CDR1 and CDR2 (germline): SEHNR, FQNEAQ (reference sequence). The CDR3 loop is CASSFSPVGSLDTQYF. The CDR3 DNA sequence: TGTGCCAGCAGCTTTAGTCCGGTCGGGAGTCTGGATACGCAGTATTTT.

On this clonotype itself: A single base separates this from a much larger clone, so it may be a read error. The genes are TRBV28 and TRBJ2-3; D might be TRBD1 (6 bases). This CDR3 has 15 residues. Germline-derived CDR1 and CDR2 are MDHEN and SYDVKM. CDR3 protein: CASSWALTGTDMQYF. The CDR3 DNA reads TGTGCCAGCAGTTGGGCCCTGACAGGCACAGATATGCAGTATTTT.

This clonotype has at least ten counts. The genes are TRBV7-2 and TRBJ2-3; D possibly corresponds to TRBD2 (7 bases). The CDR3 is made up of 14 amino acids. CDR1 is SGHTA, CDR2 FQGNSA, per germline. V was cut by 5 bases and J by 6 bases, with 15 bases left in between. CDR3 bases: TGTGCCAGCAGCCTGGGGGGGGCCTGGGATACGCAGTATTTT. This sequence encodes CASSLGGAWDTQYF.

There are many counts of this clonotype. The chain couples TRBV20-1 to TRBJ2-7; TRBD1 matches 10 bases. From germline, CDR1 is DFQATT and CDR2 SNEGSKA (reference sequence). Unmatched junction bases numbered 3, after V lost 2 bases and J lost 2 bases. The CDR3 is 14 amino acids. The CDR3 DNA sequence: TGCAGTGCTAGACCTGACAGGGGGCCCTACGAGCAGTACTTC. Translating gives CSARPDRGPYEQYF.

This clonotype has a count of ten or more. The chain uses TRBV20-1 and TRBJ2-7; TRBD2 might be the D (5 bases). The germline V gene encodes CDR1 DFQATT and CDR2 SNEGSKA (reference sequence). The CDR3 length is 13 residues. V was shortened by 4 bases and J by 4 bases, with 14 bases between the two germline ends. Here the CDR3 reads CSATLATGYEQYF. DNA of the CDR3: TGCAGTGCTACTCTTGCGACGGGGTACGAGCAGTACTTC.

This clonotype was detected a few times. The DNA of the CDR3 is TGTGCCAGCAGCTTATACGGACTTGCGGGGGGCCGGACCCAGTACTTC. It is translated as CASSLYGLAGGRTQYF. The chain has TRBV5-6 and TRBJ2-5; TRBD2 matches 8 bases. The CDR3 contains 16 residues. Germline lookup yields CDR1 SGHDT and CDR2 YYEEEE. The trim removed 2 bases at V and 7 bases at J, leaving 13 bases unmatched.

This clonotype was recorded at least ten times. The chain couples TRBV29-1 to TRBJ1-1, with 9 bases identical to TRBD1. This CDR3 spans 12 amino acids. Germline lookup yields CDR1 SQVTM and CDR2 ANQGSEA. The CDR3 coding sequence is TGCAGTGGGACAGGGTGGGACACTGAAGCTTTCTTT. Its translation is CSGTGWDTEAFF.

This clonotype was seen repeatedly, ten times or more. The chain uses TRBV3-1 and TRBJ2-2; 8 bases match TRBD2. CDR3 length: 16 residues. V shed 3 bases, J shed 6 bases, and the junction held 9 bases outside the gene matches. Germline assignment: CDR1 LGHDT and CDR2 YNNKEL (reference sequence). The chain's CDR3 is CASSHEWRGDSGELFF. The CDR3 DNA reads as TGTGCCAGCAGCCACGAATGGCGGGGGGATTCCGGGGAGCTGTTTTTT.

This clonotype appeared many times. This chain joins TRBV27 and TRBJ2-1, with D possibly matching TRBD2 (6 bases). V shed 4 bases and J shed 9 bases, with 16 bases lying between them. This CDR3 has 14 amino acids. Germline V lookup: CDR1 MNHEY, CDR2 SMNVEV (reference sequence). The CDR3 reads CASSSVRDSGEQFF. CDR3 nucleotide sequence: TGTGCCAGCAGTTCAGTCAGGGATAGCGGTGAGCAGTTCTTC.

This clonotype was observed a few times. The genes are TRBV4-1 and TRBJ1-2; 12 nucleotides match TRBD1. The germline CDR1 and CDR2 sequences are MGHRA and YSYEKL. The junction had 8 bases not matched to a gene; V was cut back by 0 bases and J by 0 bases. The CDR3 extends over 19 amino acids. Here the CDR3 DNA reads TGCGCCAGCAGCCAAGAGCCGGGACAGGGGGCGGATGCTAACTATGGCTACACCTTC. This codes for CASSQEPGQGADANYGYTF.

This chain connects TRBV7-2 to TRBJ1-5, with TRBD1 as a possible D gene (5 bases). Trimming removed 3 bases at V and 6 bases at J, with 12 bases between. The CDR3 is 14 residues long. CDR1 is SGHTA and CDR2 is FQGNSA in the germline V gene. CDR3 amino acids: CASSFSGGGQPQHF. The CDR3 DNA sequence: TGTGCCAGCAGCTTCTCCGGGGGTGGTCAGCCCCAGCATTTT.

The chain recombines TRBV12-3 or TRBV12-4 with TRBJ2-1, with D uncertain. V lost 4 bases, J lost 0 bases, and 16 bases lay in between. The CDR3 consists of 17 residues. The CDR3 region is CASSSGGLVSSYNEQFF. The CDR3 region has the DNA TGTGCCAGCAGTTCGGGCGGTTTAGTTAGCTCCTACAATGAGCAGTTCTTC.

This clonotype was seen a handful of times. The DNA of the CDR3 is TGTGCCAGCAGCTTTGGAGGACAGTCATCAGTCTCTGGAAACACCATATATTTT. Amino acid sequence: CASSFGGQSSVSGNTIYF. V gene TRBV5-4 combines with J gene TRBJ1-3, with D possibly being TRBD1 (6 bases). Trimming took 2 bases from V and 0 from J, leaving 18 bases between them. This CDR3 is built from 18 residues. Germline V gives CDR1 SGHNT, CDR2 YYREEE (reference sequence).

This clonotype was observed a single time. The chain has TRBV11-3 and TRBJ2-1, with a tentative D call TRBD1 (6 bases). Germline CDR1 and CDR2: SGHNT and YENEEA. The CDR3 totals 13 residues. V lost 3 bases, J lost 6 bases, and 9 bases lay in between. CDR3 coding DNA: TGTGCCAGCAGCTTGCCCAGGGGCAATGAGCAGTTCTTC. This gives the protein CASSLPRGNEQFF.

Many counts were recorded for this clonotype. This sequence joins TRBV7-9 and TRBJ2-3; 10 bases map to TRBD2. V gave up 1 base and J gave up 4 bases; unmatched junction bases: 2. From germline, CDR1 is SEHNR and CDR2 FQNEAQ (reference sequence). The CDR3 runs 15 residues. The CDR3 region is CASSLELAGPDTQYF. The CDR3 nucleotides are TGTGCCAGCAGCTTAGAACTAGCGGGACCAGATACGCAGTATTTT.

The table lists this clonotype with a few counts. The J gene is TRBJ2-5, the V gene TRBV19; D not certain. CDR1 and CDR2 (germline): LNHDA, SQIVND (reference sequence). The V gene lost 9 bases and the J gene lost 4 bases, with 12 bases spanning the gap. CDR3 length: 12 residues. This CDR3 reads CASSAWSETQYF. In DNA, the CDR3 is TGTGCCAGCAGCGCGTGGTCAGAGACCCAGTACTTC.

There are many counts of this clonotype. The CDR3: CASSYSRLSWEYKFQETQYF. In DNA, the CDR3 is TGTGCCAGCAGTTACTCGAGGTTATCATGGGAGTACAAATTCCAAGAGACCCAGTACTTC. V and J are TRBV6-2 or TRBV6-3 and TRBJ2-5; perhaps TRBD2 as D (5 bases). This CDR3 contains 20 residues. V shed 0 bases and J shed 1 base, with 24 bases lying between them. Looked up from germline, CDR1 is MNHEY and CDR2 is SVGEGT.

This clonotype was recorded at least ten times. The rearrangement uses TRBV9 and TRBJ2-3; 9 bases map to TRBD2. The CDR3 covers 17 residues. The V segment lost 2 bases and the J segment 5 bases; nucleotides outside the gene matches: 12. Germline V gene sequence: CDR1 SGDLS, CDR2 YYNGEE. The CDR3: CASSVRAGGPSGDTQYF. The CDR3 DNA sequence: TGTGCCAGCAGCGTTCGAGCGGGGGGTCCCTCCGGAGATACGCAGTATTTT.

This clonotype has more than one count but fewer than ten. V usage is TRBV5-1 and J usage is TRBJ2-5; 7 positions match TRBD1. Germline V CDR1 and CDR2: SGHRS, YFSETQ. This CDR3 comprises 15 residues. Unmatched junction bases numbered 6, after V lost 0 bases and J lost 4 bases. The CDR3 reads CASSLGATGAETQYF. As DNA, the CDR3 is TGCGCCAGCAGCTTGGGAGCCACAGGGGCAGAGACCCAGTACTTC.

At least ten counts were recorded for this clonotype. The chain carries TRBV12-3 or TRBV12-4 and TRBJ2-3; TRBD2 aligns across 10 bases. J gave up 6 bases and V 2 bases, and 5 bases lay outside the gene matches. This CDR3 region has 15 residues. The CDR3 DNA reads TGTGCCAGCAGTTTAATAGCGGGGGGCGGGGATACGCAGTATTTT. This gives the protein CASSLIAGGGDTQYF.

This clonotype was counted a few times. The CDR3 nucleotides read TGTGCCAGCAGCCCGGACTCTTCTAGCACAGATACGCAGTATTTT. Its protein is CASSPDSSSTDTQYF. V and J are TRBV7-3 and TRBJ2-3, with TRBD2 as a possible D gene (5 bases). CDR3 length equals 15 residues. Germline CDR1 is SGHTA and CDR2 is FQGTGA. Trimming stripped 5 bases from V and 0 bases from J, with 12 bases between.

The gene calls are TRBV15 and TRBJ2-3; no firm D call. The CDR3 sequence is 17 residues long. Germline V gives CDR1 LNHNV, CDR2 YYDKDF (reference sequence). V gave up 3 bases and J gave up 3 bases, with 19 bases separating them. Here the CDR3 DNA reads TGTGCCACCAGCAGGCCTCCGACGACCCGCTCGACAGATACGCAGTATTTT. This codes for CATSRPPTTRSTDTQYF.